Below, 24 T cell receptor beta chains from the same sample are listed, as sequenced in a study of T cells after yellow fever vaccination. TCRdb recomputed calls from the 5' RACE reads with MiXCR, one row per CDR3 protein. The repertoire consists of some 340,000 distinct CDR3 sequences, with 4.1% occurring once and the leading ten covering 20% to 25%. The input for sequencing was PBMCs, taken 5 days after the yellow fever booster vaccination. These receptors were obtained from a man aged 18 to 30 who received the YFV17D yellow fever vaccine.

This clonotype turned up a few times. The V and J genes are TRBV10-3 and TRBJ2-5; 8 bases fit TRBD1. With V trimmed by 4 bases and J by 5 bases, 3 bases remained unmatched. The CDR3 loop spans 13 amino acids. Germline values: CDR1 ENHRY, CDR2 SYGVKD. CDR3 in amino acids: CAISGQGPETQYF. In DNA form, the CDR3 reads TGTGCCATCAGTGGACAGGGGCCGGAGACCCAGTACTTC.

This clonotype has more than one count but fewer than ten. The genes are TRBV4-1 and TRBJ1-5; 7 bases map to TRBD1. This CDR3 region has 15 residues. Unmatched junction bases numbered 2, after V lost 1 base and J lost 2 bases. Per the germline V gene, CDR1 is MGHRA and CDR2 is YSYEKL. CDR3 protein: CASSQGQGGNQPQHF. Here the CDR3 DNA reads TGCGCCAGCAGCCAAGGACAGGGAGGCAATCAGCCCCAGCATTTT.

The chain joins TRBV20-1 to TRBJ1-4; D possibly corresponds to TRBD1 (5 bases). The CDR3 runs 14 residues. V lost 5 bases to trimming and J lost 7 bases, with 17 bases between them. Germline assignment: CDR1 DFQATT and CDR2 SNEGSKA (reference sequence). The CDR3 nucleotides read TGCAGTGCTCCTGAACGGGGGTGGGGTGAAAAACTGTTTTTT. Its translation is CSAPERGWGEKLFF.

In this sample, this clonotype turned up many times. The chain joins TRBV20-1 to TRBJ1-5; D is possibly TRBD1 (5 bases). V lost 0 bases, J lost 4 bases, and 10 bases lay in between. CDR3 length: 14 amino acids. CDR1 and CDR2 from the germline V gene are DFQATT and SNEGSKA (reference sequence). The CDR3, as DNA: TGCAGTGCTAGAGACCGGGACGTGAATCAGCCCCAGCATTTT. Encoded protein: CSARDRDVNQPQHF.

The chain links TRBV27 to TRBJ2-6, with TRBD1 identical over 7 bases. The trim removed 6 bases at V and 4 bases at J, leaving 9 bases unmatched. The CDR3 has 16 amino acids. Germline assignment: CDR1 MNHEY and CDR2 SMNVEV (reference sequence). This CDR3 is CASRQDRLTGANVLTF. The CDR3 DNA sequence: TGTGCCAGCAGACAGGACAGGTTGACCGGGGCCAACGTCCTGACTTTC.

There are many counts of this clonotype. The V call is TRBV7-9, the J call TRBJ2-1; D gene unclear. The CDR3 is 16 amino acids. Per germline, CDR1 SEHNR and CDR2 FQNEAQ (reference sequence). The V end was cut by 2 bases, the J end by 0 bases, with 11 bases between. CDR3 amino acids: CASSLTVQSSYNEQFF. The CDR3 DNA reads as TGTGCCAGCAGCTTAACCGTCCAAAGCTCCTACAATGAGCAGTTCTTC.

The chain joins TRBV7-9 to TRBJ2-1; D is perhaps TRBD2 (6 bases). CDR3 length: 14 amino acids. V lost 5 bases and J lost 6, with 14 bases in between. Germline V gives CDR1 SEHNR, CDR2 FQNEAQ (reference sequence). CDR3 loop: CASSIPGLPNEQFF. The CDR3 coding sequence is TGTGCCAGCAGCATACCGGGACTCCCCAATGAGCAGTTCTTC.

The chain links TRBV12-3 or TRBV12-4 to TRBJ1-2, with D possibly being TRBD1 (6 bases). This CDR3 spans 13 amino acids. V gave up 6 bases and J gave up 3 bases, with 11 bases separating them. The CDR3 DNA reads TGTGCCAGCAGCCCCGGACAGTACTATGGCTACACCTTC. It codes for CASSPGQYYGYTF.

This clonotype has just a few counts. The chain couples TRBV5-8 to TRBJ2-3; 8 bases fit TRBD1. This CDR3 spans 16 amino acids. V lost 0 bases, J lost 2 bases, and 5 bases stayed unmatched. The germline CDR1 and CDR2 sequences are SGHTS and YDEGEE. CDR3 nucleotides: TGTGCCAGCAGCTTGGAGAACAGGGGGTTCACAGATACGCAGTATTTT. It codes for CASSLENRGFTDTQYF.

The chain couples TRBV19 to TRBJ2-3; D not certain. The V gene lost 1 base and the J gene lost 0 bases, with 11 bases spanning the gap. The germline gives CDR1 LNHDA, CDR2 SQIVND (reference sequence). This CDR3 contains 16 residues. CDR3 bases: TGTGCCAGTAGTATAGTTCTCGGACCTAGCACAGATACGCAGTATTTT. Its protein product is CASSIVLGPSTDTQYF.

The V and J genes are TRBV5-6 and TRBJ1-6, with D unclear. The CDR3 has 14 residues. Germline loops: CDR1 SGHDT, CDR2 YYEEEE. The V gene lost 5 bases and the J gene lost 8 bases, with 14 bases spanning the gap. The CDR3 DNA reads TGTGCCAGCAGACTCCGGGGTATCGATTCACCCCTCCACTTT. Translation gives CASRLRGIDSPLHF.

This clonotype has more than one count but fewer than ten. The chain couples TRBV6-5 to TRBJ2-3, with D possibly called TRBD1 or TRBD2 (6 bases each). Germline values: CDR1 MNHEY, CDR2 SVGAGI. Trimming stripped 0 bases from V and 5 bases from J, with 12 bases between. CDR3 length: 15 amino acids. CDR3 DNA sequence: TGTGCCAGCAGTTACTCCCCCGGGGGCATAGATACGCAGTATTTT. Its translation is CASSYSPGGIDTQYF.

This clonotype has only a few counts. This sequence joins TRBV2 and TRBJ2-7; possibly TRBD2 for D (5 bases). The CDR3 length is 12 residues. V shed 10 bases and J shed 11 bases, with 21 bases lying between them. Germline V gives CDR1 SNHLY, CDR2 FYNNEI. The CDR3: CATRGDTTFKYF. The CDR3 bases are TGTGCCACACGGGGAGACACCACATTTAAGTACTTC.

The chain carries TRBV2 and TRBJ1-2; the D is unclear. The germline V and J ends were trimmed by 4 bases and 0 bases, with 18 bases remaining between them. The CDR3 contains 17 residues. CDR1 and CDR2 (germline): SNHLY, FYNNEI. CDR3 amino acids: CASSGFQTPGTNYGYTF. CDR3 DNA: TGTGCCAGCAGTGGGTTTCAAACACCCGGGACTAACTATGGCTACACCTTC.

In this sample, this clonotype turned up a few times. The V and J genes are TRBV5-6 and TRBJ2-7, with 10 bases that match TRBD1. The ends lost 0 bases at V and 6 bases at J; junction bases unmatched: 3. The germline gives CDR1 SGHDT, CDR2 YYEEEE. The CDR3 is 14 residues long. The CDR3 nucleotides are TGTGCCAGCAGCTTGGGGGGGACAGGGGTCGAGCAGTACTTC. This translates into CASSLGGTGVEQYF.

The chain recombines TRBV12-3 or TRBV12-4 with TRBJ2-2; 8 bases align to TRBD1. The V segment lost 2 bases and the J segment 6 bases; nucleotides outside the gene matches: 2. The CDR3 has 14 residues. The CDR3 bases are TGTGCCAGCAGTTTAACGGGACAGGCCGGGGAGCTGTTTTTT. This encodes CASSLTGQAGELFF.

J is TRBJ1-1 and V is TRBV10-2, with D possibly TRBD1 on 6 matching bases. The CDR3 spans 15 residues. Trimming removed 7 bases at V and 5 bases at J, with 20 bases between. Germline assignment: CDR1 WSHSY and CDR2 SAAADI. The CDR3 loop is CASTEWSGTGTEAFF. CDR3 nucleotides: TGCGCCAGCACTGAATGGTCAGGAACAGGGACTGAAGCTTTCTTT.

This clonotype was recorded a few times. V gene TRBV21-1 combines with J gene TRBJ2-7; the table's D call of TRBD1 was not tested on the DNA. TRBV21-1 is recorded as a pseudogene. CDR3 length: 16 amino acids. In nucleotides, the CDR3 is TGTGCCAGCAGCAAATTAGGGACACCGAGCTCCTACGAGCAGTACGTC. Its translation: CASSKLGTPSSYEQYV.

The V call is TRBV27, the J call TRBJ1-4, with a tentative D call TRBD1 (6 bases). Trimming removed 6 bases at V and 1 base at J, with 12 bases between. This CDR3 contains 15 residues. The germline CDR1 and CDR2 sequences are MNHEY and SMNVEV (reference sequence). CDR3 nucleotide sequence: TGTGCCAGCAGAAGGAGGGGGGAAACTAATGAAAAACTGTTTTTT. It translates to CASRRRGETNEKLFF.

This clonotype showed up just a few times. V is TRBV29-1 and J is TRBJ1-2; D possibly corresponds to TRBD1 (5 bases). Trimming left V 8 bases short and J 7 bases short, with 17 bases between. Germline V gene lookup returns CDR1 SQVTM and CDR2 ANQGSEA. The CDR3 loop spans 12 amino acids. CDR3 bases: TGCAGCACTGGGGGGGGTCTCCTTGGCTACACCTTC. Translating it yields CSTGGGLLGYTF.

This rearrangement joins TRBV5-1 to TRBJ2-3; 8 bases agree with TRBD2. The V gene's germline CDR1 is SGHRS and CDR2 YFSETQ. The junction had 8 bases not matched to a gene; V was cut back by 3 bases and J by 2 bases. The CDR3 has 16 residues. The CDR3 region has the DNA TGCGCCAGCAGCTCCAGGGCAGCGGGGGACACAGATACGCAGTATTTT. Translation gives CASSSRAAGDTDTQYF.

The CDR3 DNA is TGTGCCAGCAGCGTAGAGTCAGGGAACGAGCAGTACTTC. Translated, it gives CASSVESGNEQYF. V is TRBV9 and J is TRBJ2-7; a weak D match, TRBD1 (5 bases). CDR3 length: 13 amino acids. In germline, CDR1 is SGDLS, CDR2 YYNGEE. Trimming pared 0 bases from V and 5 bases from J, leaving 9 bases between.

This clonotype was observed a handful of times. The chain couples TRBV7-2 to TRBJ1-5; a weak D match, TRBD1 (5 bases). CDR1 and CDR2 (germline): SGHTA, FQGNSA. This CDR3 is 14 amino acids long. With 5 bases removed from V and 7 bases from J, the gap between germline ends came to 15 bases. CDR3 in DNA: TGTGCCAGCAGCGCCCACCCAGGGAACCAGCCCCAGCATTTT. Protein sequence: CASSAHPGNQPQHF.

There are a few counts of this clonotype. The chain is built from TRBV6-1 and TRBJ2-5; 7 positions match TRBD1. The CDR3 spans 14 residues. V gave up 6 bases and J gave up 10 bases; unmatched junction bases: 14. Germline lookup yields CDR1 MNHNS and CDR2 SASEGT. In DNA form, the CDR3 reads TGTGCCAGCAGCCGAAGTGGGACAGAGAAGAACCAGTACTTC. Residues: CASSRSGTEKNQYF.